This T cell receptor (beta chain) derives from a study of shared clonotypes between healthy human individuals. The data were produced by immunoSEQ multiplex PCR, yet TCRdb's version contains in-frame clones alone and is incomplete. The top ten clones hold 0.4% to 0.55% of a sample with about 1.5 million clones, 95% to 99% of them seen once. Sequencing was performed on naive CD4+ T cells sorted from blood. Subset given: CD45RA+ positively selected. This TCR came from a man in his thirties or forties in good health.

DNA for the CDR3: TGTGCCAGCAGTTCGGAGCGGGTGGACACCGGGGAGCTGTTTTTT. The encoded protein is CASSSERVDTGELFF. The V and J genes are TRBV5-6 and TRBJ2-2; TRBD2 might be the D (6 bases). Germline V gene sequence: CDR1 SGHDT, CDR2 YYEEEE. The CDR3 is made up of 15 amino acids. Trimming removed 5 bases from V and 3 bases from J, with 14 bases in between.